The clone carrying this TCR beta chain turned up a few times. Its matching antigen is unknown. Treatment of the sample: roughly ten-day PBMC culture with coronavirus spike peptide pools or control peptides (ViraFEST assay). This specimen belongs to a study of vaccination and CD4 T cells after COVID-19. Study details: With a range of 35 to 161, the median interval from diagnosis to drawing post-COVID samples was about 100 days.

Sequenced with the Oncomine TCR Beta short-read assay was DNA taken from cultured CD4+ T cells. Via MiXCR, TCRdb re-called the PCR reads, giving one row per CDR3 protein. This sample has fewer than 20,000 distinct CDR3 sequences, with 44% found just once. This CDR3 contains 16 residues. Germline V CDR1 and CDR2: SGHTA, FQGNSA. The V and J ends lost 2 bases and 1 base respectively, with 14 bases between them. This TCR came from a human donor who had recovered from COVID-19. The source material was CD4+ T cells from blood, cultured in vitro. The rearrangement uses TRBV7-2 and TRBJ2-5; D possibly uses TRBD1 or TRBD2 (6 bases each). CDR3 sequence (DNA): TGTGCCAGCAGCTTATCCACAGGAGGGGGCCAAGAGACCCAGTACTTC. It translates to CASSLSTGGGQETQYF. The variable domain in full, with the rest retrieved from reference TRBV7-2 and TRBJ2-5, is GAGVSQSPSNKVTEKGKDVELRCDPISGHTALYWYRQSLGQGLEFLIYFQGNSAPDKSGLPSDRFSAERTGGSVSTLTIQRTQQEDSAVYLCASSLSTGGGQETQYFGPGTRLLVL.